This TCR beta chain is from a study of T-cell memory formation after mild COVID-19. Study results and limitations: CM and EM subsets held most contracting CD4+ clones; EMRA held CD8+ ones. There was no confirmation that second-wave clones peaking on day 37 were SARS-CoV-2 specific. Several responding clones turned up in pre-infection memory, indicating that cross-reactive memory may have taken part. Balance between CD4 and CD8 was seen in clones contracting day 15 to 85, and a CD4+ lean was seen in later expanders.

TCRdb ran MiXCR on the 5' RACE reads and lists one entry per CDR3 protein. Altogether roughly 400,000 distinct CDR3 sequences are present, 24% being singletons, with the ten largest covering about 8.7%. This clonotype was picked up a small number of times. The antigen is not known. The sample consisted of PBMCs or a T cell subset sorted from them (not recorded which). This sequence was found in an adult woman who had mild COVID-19 (a few samples of this study predate the infection). Cell type and time point are not known.

CDR3: CASSLISANYGYTF. The CDR3 DNA reads TGTGCCAGCAGTTTAATATCAGCTAACTATGGCTACACCTTC. The chain uses TRBV28 and TRBJ1-2; D not certain. There are 14 residues in the CDR3. From germline, CDR1 is MDHEN and CDR2 SYDVKM. V was cut by 2 bases and J by 0 bases, with 7 bases left in between.